This T cell receptor beta chain was retrieved from a study of T cells in Graves' hyperthyroidism and ophthalmopathy. From RNA transcripts, TCR beta CDR3 regions were amplified. The HTBI set primed first-round TCR CDR3 RT-PCR. Via MiXCR, TCRdb re-called the multiplex PCR reads, giving one row per CDR3 protein. The profile shows a few hundred thousand distinct CDR3 sequences, approximately 15% of them singletons. Many counts were recorded for this clonotype. In germline, CDR1 is DFQATT, CDR2 SNEGSKA (reference sequence). This CDR3 is 12 amino acids long. V shed 6 bases and J shed 3 bases, with 12 bases lying between them. Graves' hyperthyroidism was deemed stable given no ophthalmopathy progression within 18 months.

The sequence came from a woman aged 25 to 39 with Graves' hyperthyroidism. This sequence joins TRBV20-1 and TRBJ2-7, with D hard to call. The sample consisted of blood. CDR3 region: CSARTSGYEQYF. CDR3 DNA sequence: TGCAGTGCAAGGACCTCGGGCTACGAGCAGTACTTC.